These 20 T cell receptor beta chains share one sample of origin, sequenced in a study of T cells in Graves' hyperthyroidism and ophthalmopathy. The CDR3 regions of TCR beta were amplified from RNA transcripts. A set of HTBI primers served as the primers for a first-round RT-PCR of the TCR CDR3. TCRdb reprocessed the multiplex PCR reads via MiXCR and lists one record per CDR3 protein. Among a few hundred thousand distinct CDR3 sequences listed, around 13% were seen once. The sequenced sample consisted of blood. The receptors derive from a woman in her 30s with Graves' ophthalmopathy.

This clonotype occurred many times. This rearrangement joins TRBV7-3 to TRBJ2-3, with D perhaps TRBD1 (5 bases). The CDR3 has 14 residues. With 1 base removed from V and 2 bases from J, the gap between germline ends came to 7 bases. Per the germline V gene, CDR1 is SGHTA and CDR2 is FQGTGA. For the CDR3, the DNA is TGTGCCAGCAGCTTAAAGGGGATCACAGATACGCAGTATTTT. Its translation: CASSLKGITDTQYF.

This clonotype was seen at least ten times. The rearrangement links TRBV20-1 to TRBJ2-7; either TRBD1 or TRBD2 may supply D (5 bases each). Germline CDR1 DFQATT, CDR2 SNEGSKA (reference sequence). The CDR3 loop spans 14 amino acids. The V gene lost 1 base and the J gene lost 2 bases, with 12 bases spanning the gap. The CDR3 bases are TGCAGTGCTAGAGCCGGGGCAAGCCCCTACGAGCAGTACTTC. Protein product: CSARAGASPYEQYF.

The chain uses TRBV19 and TRBJ2-6, with TRBD2 matching over 8 bases. V was pared by 7 bases and J by 0 bases, with 17 bases of the junction left unmatched. This CDR3 is built from 20 residues. The V gene's germline CDR1 is LNHDA and CDR2 SQIVND (reference sequence). CDR3 DNA: TGTGCCAGTAACCCCGTCCCGGTTAGCGGGGACCACTCTGGGGCCAACGTCCTGACTTTC. Residues: CASNPVPVSGDHSGANVLTF.

This clonotype was observed many times. The chain carries TRBV27 and TRBJ2-3; a weak D match, TRBD1 (6 bases). The V gene's germline CDR1 is MNHEY and CDR2 SMNVEV (reference sequence). V was clipped by 3 bases and J by 2 bases, with 12 bases between them. The CDR3 is 15 residues long. The CDR3 sequence: CASSFRTDFTDTQYF. The CDR3 DNA is TGTGCCAGCAGTTTTCGGACAGACTTCACAGATACGCAGTATTTT.

This clonotype was counted at least ten times. The V call is TRBV7-9, the J call TRBJ2-7; TRBD1 matches at 10 bases. Germline-derived CDR1 and CDR2 are SEHNR and FQNEAQ (reference sequence). V trimming: 4 bases; J trimming: 5 bases; junction bases outside the gene matches: 5. The CDR3 runs 14 residues. The CDR3 coding sequence is TGTGCCAGCAGCTCCCGGGACAGGGGCCACGAGCAGTACTTC. Amino acid sequence: CASSSRDRGHEQYF.

This clonotype was counted many times. This chain uses TRBV28 with TRBJ1-1; perhaps TRBD1 as D (6 bases). The CDR3 sequence is 14 residues long. Germline CDR1 reads MDHEN; CDR2 reads SYDVKM. V lost 4 bases and J lost 0, with 9 bases in between. The CDR3 sequence is CASSSQGLNTEAFF. The CDR3 nucleotides are TGTGCCAGCAGTTCCCAGGGGCTGAACACTGAAGCTTTCTTT.

This clonotype was seen at least ten times. The chain uses TRBV3-1 and TRBJ2-7; tentatively, D is TRBD2 (6 bases). With 0 bases removed from V and 6 bases from J, the gap between germline ends came to 15 bases. There are 15 residues in the CDR3. Germline CDR1 and CDR2: LGHDT and YNNKEL (reference sequence). CDR3 DNA: TGTGCCAGCAGCCAAGATCGTCGACGGGGGTCCGAGCAGTACTTC. It yields the protein CASSQDRRRGSEQYF.

The chain combines TRBV7-9 with TRBJ1-3, with D perhaps TRBD1 (6 bases). This CDR3 spans 16 amino acids. Trimming removed 5 bases at V and 0 bases at J, with 14 bases between. The V gene's germline CDR1 is SEHNR and CDR2 FQNEAQ (reference sequence). The CDR3 loop is CASSRGAMSSGNTIYF. The CDR3 nucleotides are TGTGCCAGCAGCCGGGGGGCAATGAGCTCTGGAAACACCATATATTTT.

This clonotype was observed at least ten times. The V call is TRBV11-2, the J call TRBJ1-1; D remains ambiguous. The CDR3 is 14 residues long. V was trimmed by 6 bases and J by 3 bases, leaving 14 bases between them. Germline-derived CDR1 and CDR2 are SGHAT and FQNNGV. CDR3 sequence reads: CASRLEFLDTEAFF. The CDR3 nucleotides are TGTGCCAGCAGGCTTGAGTTCCTGGACACTGAAGCTTTCTTT.

This clonotype was recorded a few times. The rearrangement uses TRBV20-1 and TRBJ2-2; D uncertain. This CDR3 comprises 13 residues. Trimming stripped 3 bases from V and 1 base from J, with 6 bases between. Germline V gene lookup returns CDR1 DFQATT and CDR2 SNEGSKA (reference sequence). In nucleotides, the CDR3 is TGCAGTGCTAGTTTGGAGAACACCGGGGAGCTGTTTTTT. This translates into CSASLENTGELFF.

The V call is TRBV6-2 or TRBV6-3, the J call TRBJ1-3; no clear D. Germline lookup yields CDR1 MNHEY and CDR2 SVGEGT. V shed 6 bases and J shed 3 bases, with 18 bases lying between them. The CDR3 is 16 amino acids. The chain's CDR3 is CASSPYWGGIGNTIYF. For the CDR3, the DNA is TGTGCCAGCAGCCCTTATTGGGGAGGTATTGGAAACACCATATATTTT.

This clonotype appeared many times. The chain recombines TRBV20-1 with TRBJ1-4, with unresolved D. The CDR3 contains 13 residues. V gave up 3 bases and J gave up 8 bases, with 13 bases separating them. The germline V gene encodes CDR1 DFQATT and CDR2 SNEGSKA (reference sequence). The CDR3 protein is CSARGRTGEKLFF. CDR3 nucleotides: TGCAGTGCTAGGGGCCGGACCGGCGAAAAACTGTTTTTT.

This clonotype came up many times. The chain is built from TRBV27 and TRBJ2-7; D uncertain. Germline values: CDR1 MNHEY, CDR2 SMNVEV (reference sequence). V was shortened by 4 bases and J by 2 bases, with 9 bases between the two germline ends. This CDR3 region has 13 residues. CDR3 protein: CASSSWVTYEQYF. The CDR3 DNA reads as TGTGCCAGCAGTTCGTGGGTTACCTACGAGCAGTACTTC.

This clonotype was observed many times. The chain links TRBV2 to TRBJ1-2, with D possibly matching TRBD1 (5 bases). The CDR3 runs 15 residues. Germline V gene lookup returns CDR1 SNHLY and CDR2 FYNNEI. The V and J ends lost 1 base and 0 bases respectively, with 9 bases between them. CDR3 in DNA: TGTGCCAGCAGTGAAGTATGGGGCACTAACTATGGCTACACCTTC. Translation: CASSEVWGTNYGYTF. Drawing the rest from reference TRBV2 and TRBJ1-2, the complete variable domain is EPEVTQTPSHQVTQMGQEVILRCVPISNHLYFYWYRQILGQKVEFLVSFYNNEISEKSEIFDDQFSVERPDGSNFTLKIRSTKLEDSAMYFCASSEVWGTNYGYTFGSGTRLTVV.

This clonotype appeared a few times. The CDR3 protein is CASSLGRVLAYEQYF. The CDR3 DNA follows: TGTGCCAGCAGCTTGGGCAGGGTTCTTGCCTACGAGCAGTACTTC. The chain has TRBV5-6 and TRBJ2-7; the D gene is possibly TRBD1 (5 bases). CDR1 is SGHDT, CDR2 YYEEEE, per germline. This CDR3 comprises 15 residues. V was cut by 0 bases and J by 2 bases, with 12 bases left in between.

The chain links TRBV30 to TRBJ2-2; possibly TRBD2 for D (6 bases). Looked up from germline, CDR1 is GTSNPN and CDR2 is SVGIG (reference sequence). The CDR3 contains 15 residues. V lost 8 bases to trimming and J lost 7 bases, with 23 bases between them. CDR3 bases: TGTGCCGCAGGTGGGGACTCACTTATGGTCGGGGAGCTGTTTTTT. Translation: CAAGGDSLMVGELFF.

This clonotype came up a few times. This sequence joins TRBV12-3 or TRBV12-4 and TRBJ1-2; 10 nucleotides agree with TRBD1. The CDR3 spans 13 residues. Trimming cost V 10 bases and J 7 bases; bases outside gene matches: 9. The CDR3 loop is CATWTGGSSGYTF. In DNA, the CDR3 is TGTGCCACATGGACAGGGGGTTCTAGTGGCTACACCTTC.

In regard to this clonotype: One base away lies a much larger clone, so this may be a sequencing read error. V is TRBV6-2 or TRBV6-3 and J is TRBJ2-6; TRBD1 matches 9 bases. The CDR3 runs 17 residues. The ends lost 5 bases at V and 0 bases at J; junction bases unmatched: 5. Germline V gene data show CDR1 as MNHEY and CDR2 as SVGEGT. The CDR3 DNA follows: TGTGCCAGCAGTCGAGGGACAGGGCGCTCTGGGGCCAACGTCCTGACTTTC. Translating gives CASSRGTGRSGANVLTF.

This clonotype was counted ten times or more. The chain has TRBV20-1 and TRBJ2-3; TRBD1 aligns across 7 bases. The CDR3 covers 17 residues. CDR1 and CDR2 from the germline V gene are DFQATT and SNEGSKA (reference sequence). The junction had 12 bases not matched to a gene; V was cut back by 1 base and J by 2 bases. CDR3 loop: CSARGFSVGTVTDTQYF. As DNA, the CDR3 is TGCAGTGCTAGAGGCTTTTCGGTCGGGACAGTCACAGATACGCAGTATTTT.

The table lists this clonotype with many counts. The CDR3: CSASGRLGLNTDTQYF. CDR3 sequence (DNA): TGCAGTGCCTCGGGGCGTCTGGGACTTAACACAGATACGCAGTATTTT. J is TRBJ2-3 and V is TRBV20-1, with D perhaps matching TRBD2 (6 bases). Trimming took 6 bases from V and 2 from J, leaving 21 bases between them. Germline V lookup: CDR1 DFQATT, CDR2 SNEGSKA (reference sequence). This CDR3 spans 16 amino acids.